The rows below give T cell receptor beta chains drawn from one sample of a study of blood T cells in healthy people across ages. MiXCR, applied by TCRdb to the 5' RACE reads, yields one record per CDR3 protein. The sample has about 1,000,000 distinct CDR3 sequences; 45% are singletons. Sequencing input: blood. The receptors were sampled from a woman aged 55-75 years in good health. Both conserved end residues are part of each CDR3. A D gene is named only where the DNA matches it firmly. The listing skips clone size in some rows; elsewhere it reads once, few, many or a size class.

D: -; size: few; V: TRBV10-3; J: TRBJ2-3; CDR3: CAIRPDSSTDTQYF; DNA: TGTGCCATCAGGCCGGATTCTAGCACAGATACGCAGTATTTT
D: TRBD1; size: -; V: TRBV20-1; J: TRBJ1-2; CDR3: CSAPGGAGYGYTF; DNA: TGCAGTGCCCCAGGGGGCGCAGGCTATGGCTACACCTTC
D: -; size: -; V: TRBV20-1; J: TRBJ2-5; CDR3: CSAGPGGNEQYF; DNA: TGCAGTGCTGGTCCAGGGGGGAATGAGCAGTACTTC
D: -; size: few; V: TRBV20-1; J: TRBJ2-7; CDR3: CSAPNPNAGNEQYF; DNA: TGCAGTGCACCAAATCCTAATGCGGGGAACGAGCAGTACTTC
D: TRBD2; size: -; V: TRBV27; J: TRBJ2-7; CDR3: CAGSRTRDEQYF; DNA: TGTGCCGGCAGTCGGACTAGAGACGAGCAGTACTTC
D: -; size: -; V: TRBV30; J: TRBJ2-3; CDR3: CAWTPNRVGDTQYF; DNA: TGTGCCTGGACCCCCAATCGGGTTGGAGATACGCAGTATTTT
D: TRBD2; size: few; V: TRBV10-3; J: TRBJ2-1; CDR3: CAINPGLAGENEQFF; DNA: TGTGCCATCAACCCGGGACTAGCGGGAGAAAATGAGCAGTTCTTC
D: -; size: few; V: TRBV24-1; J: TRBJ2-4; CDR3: CATSEGAKNIQYF; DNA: TGTGCCACCAGTGAAGGAGCCAAAAACATTCAGTACTTC
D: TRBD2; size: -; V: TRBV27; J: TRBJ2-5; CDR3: CASSLLGARGRAREAQYF; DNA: TGTGCCAGCAGTTTACTTGGTGCCAGAGGGAGGGCCCGGGAGGCCCAGTACTTC
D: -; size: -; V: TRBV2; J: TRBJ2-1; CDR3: CAKEDKGPYNEQFF; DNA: TGTGCCAAAGAGGACAAGGGGCCCTACAATGAGCAGTTCTTC
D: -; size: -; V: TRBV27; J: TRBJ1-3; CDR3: CASSLSGGTGGNTIYF; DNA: TGTGCCAGCAGTCTATCAGGAGGGACCGGGGGAAACACCATATATTTT
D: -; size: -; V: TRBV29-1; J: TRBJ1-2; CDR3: CSVEEVFHGYTF; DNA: TGCAGCGTTGAAGAGGTTTTCCATGGCTACACCTTC
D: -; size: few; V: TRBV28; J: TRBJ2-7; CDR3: CASRYQSSYEQYF; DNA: TGTGCCAGCCGCTACCAGAGCTCCTACGAGCAGTACTTC
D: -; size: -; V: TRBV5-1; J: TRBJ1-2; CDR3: CASSLGAIINYGYTF; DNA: TGCGCCAGCAGCTTGGGGGCCATTATTAACTATGGCTACACCTTC
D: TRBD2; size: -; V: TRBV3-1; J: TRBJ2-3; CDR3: CASSRFSNRLAETDTQYF; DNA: TGTGCCAGCAGCCGATTTAGCAACCGACTAGCGGAGACAGATACGCAGTATTTT
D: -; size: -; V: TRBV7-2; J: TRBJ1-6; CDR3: CASSLRAGNSPLHF; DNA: TGTGCCAGCAGCCTCAGGGCTGGTAATTCACCCCTCCACTTT
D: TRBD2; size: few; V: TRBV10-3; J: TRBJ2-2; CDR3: CAIKPGTSTGELFF; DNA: TGTGCCATCAAGCCGGGGACTAGCACCGGGGAGCTGTTTTTT
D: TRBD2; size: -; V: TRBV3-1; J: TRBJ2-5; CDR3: CASSQKGTSGFRETQYF; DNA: TGTGCCAGCAGCCAAAAGGGGACTAGCGGCTTCAGGGAGACCCAGTACTTC
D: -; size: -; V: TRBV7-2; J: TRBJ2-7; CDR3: CASSFSWPIYEQYF; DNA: TGTGCCAGCAGCTTTAGTTGGCCGATCTACGAGCAGTACTTC
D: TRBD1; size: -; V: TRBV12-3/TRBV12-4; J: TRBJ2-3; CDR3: CASSFDRGLNTQYF; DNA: TGTGCCAGCAGTTTCGACAGGGGGCTAAATACGCAGTATTTT
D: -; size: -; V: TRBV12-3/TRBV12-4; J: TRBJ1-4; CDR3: CASSFGGREEKLFF; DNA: TGTGCCAGCAGTTTTGGAGGGCGGGAAGAAAAACTGTTTTTT
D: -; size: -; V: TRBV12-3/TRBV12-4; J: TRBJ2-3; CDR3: CASRPGGATDTQYF; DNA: TGTGCCAGCAGACCAGGAGGAGCCACAGATACGCAGTATTTT
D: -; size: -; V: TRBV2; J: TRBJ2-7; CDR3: CASSVSQEVSYEQYF; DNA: TGTGCCAGCAGTGTAAGCCAGGAGGTCTCCTACGAGCAGTACTTC
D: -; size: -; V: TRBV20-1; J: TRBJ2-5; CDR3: CSARVIGETQYF; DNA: TGCAGTGCTAGGGTCATCGGGGAGACCCAGTACTTC
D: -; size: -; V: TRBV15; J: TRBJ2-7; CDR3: CATSSTLELDPYEQYF; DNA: TGTGCCACCAGCAGTACCTTGGAACTAGATCCCTACGAGCAGTACTTC
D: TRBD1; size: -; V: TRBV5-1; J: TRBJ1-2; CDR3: CASSLAGQGYYGYTF; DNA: TGCGCCAGCAGCTTGGCGGGACAGGGATACTATGGCTACACCTTC
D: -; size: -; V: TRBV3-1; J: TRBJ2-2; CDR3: CASSQVRTANTGELFF; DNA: TGTGCCAGCAGCCAAGTGAGGACAGCGAACACCGGGGAGCTGTTTTTT
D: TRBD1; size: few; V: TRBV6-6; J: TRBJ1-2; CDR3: CASRLTGGEFNYGYTF; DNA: TGTGCCAGCAGACTAACAGGGGGCGAGTTTAACTATGGCTACACCTTC
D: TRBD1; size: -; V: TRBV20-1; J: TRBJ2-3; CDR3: CSVRGRGTDTQYF; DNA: TGCAGTGTCAGGGGGCGCGGCACAGATACGCAGTATTTT
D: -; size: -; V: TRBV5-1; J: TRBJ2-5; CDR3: CASSLWGDLRETQYF; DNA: TGCGCCAGCAGCTTGTGGGGGGATCTACGGGAGACCCAGTACTTC
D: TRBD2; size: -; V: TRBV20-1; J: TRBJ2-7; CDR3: CSAKPIGREASYEQYF; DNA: TGCAGTGCAAAACCTATCGGGCGGGAGGCCTCCTACGAGCAGTACTTC
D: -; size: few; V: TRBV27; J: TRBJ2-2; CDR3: CASSRQSTGELFF; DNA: TGTGCCAGCAGCCGCCAATCTACCGGGGAGCTGTTTTTT
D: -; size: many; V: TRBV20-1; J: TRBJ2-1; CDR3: CSASSAGTGRNEQFF; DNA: TGCAGTGCGAGTTCGGCGGGGACTGGTCGGAATGAGCAGTTCTTC
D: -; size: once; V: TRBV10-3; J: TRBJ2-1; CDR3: CAISEETSRQFF; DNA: TGTGCCATCAGTGAGGAGACGAGCCGGCAGTTCTTC
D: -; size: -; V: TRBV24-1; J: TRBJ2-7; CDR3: CATSDSGGSYNEQYF; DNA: TGTGCCACCAGTGATTCTGGGGGGAGCTACAATGAGCAGTACTTC
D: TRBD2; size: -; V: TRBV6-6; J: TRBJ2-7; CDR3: CASSYGGSGSEQYF; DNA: TGTGCCAGCAGTTACGGGGGTAGCGGGAGCGAGCAGTACTTC
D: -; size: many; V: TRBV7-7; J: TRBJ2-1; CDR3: CASSLSRMTSNEQFF; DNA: TGTGCCAGCAGCTTATCCCGGATGACTTCCAATGAGCAGTTCTTC
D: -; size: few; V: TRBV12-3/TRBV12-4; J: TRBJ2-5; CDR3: CASSPSIGETQYF; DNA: TGTGCCAGCAGTCCCTCGATAGGGGAGACCCAGTACTTC
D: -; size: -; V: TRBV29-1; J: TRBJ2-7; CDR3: CGVELMAGQYF; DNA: TGCGGCGTGGAGTTGATGGCGGGGCAGTACTTC
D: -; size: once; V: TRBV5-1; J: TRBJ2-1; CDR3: CASSPETGNHEQFF; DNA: TGCGCCAGCAGCCCAGAAACAGGGAACCATGAGCAGTTCTTC
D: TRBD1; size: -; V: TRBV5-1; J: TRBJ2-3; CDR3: CASSSTSTGVGTDTQYF; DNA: TGCGCCAGCAGCTCCACCTCGACAGGGGTGGGCACAGATACGCAGTATTTT
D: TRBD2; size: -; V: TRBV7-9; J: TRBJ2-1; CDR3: CASSLVVASGEQFF; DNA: TGTGCCAGCAGCTTAGTGGTCGCTAGCGGTGAGCAGTTCTTC